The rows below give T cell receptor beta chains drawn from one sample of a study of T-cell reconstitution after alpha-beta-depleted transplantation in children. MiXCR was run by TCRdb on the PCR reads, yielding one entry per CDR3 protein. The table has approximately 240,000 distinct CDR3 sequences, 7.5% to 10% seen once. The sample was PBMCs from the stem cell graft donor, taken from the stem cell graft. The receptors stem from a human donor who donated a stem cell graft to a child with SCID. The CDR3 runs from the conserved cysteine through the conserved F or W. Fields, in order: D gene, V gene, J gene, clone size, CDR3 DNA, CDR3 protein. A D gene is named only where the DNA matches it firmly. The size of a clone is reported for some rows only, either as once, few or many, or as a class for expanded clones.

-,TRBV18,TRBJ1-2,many,TGTGCCAGCTCACCCCAGCCGCAGTTAGCCCCGTATGGCTACACCTTC,CASSPQPQLAPYGYTF
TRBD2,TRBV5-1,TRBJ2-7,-,TGCGCCAGCAGCAGAGCGGGGGGCGACGAGCAGTACTTC,CASSRAGGDEQYF
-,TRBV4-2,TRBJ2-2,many,TGTGCCAGCAGCCCCGCCGGGGATAACACCGGGGAGCTGTTTTTT,CASSPAGDNTGELFF
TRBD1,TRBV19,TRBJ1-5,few,TGTGCCAGTAGAGACACAGGGGGACGACGTCAGCCCCAGCATTTT,CASRDTGGRRQPQHF
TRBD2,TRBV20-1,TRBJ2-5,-,TGCAGTGCGCCGACTAGCGGGGGCCCCCGGGAGACCCAGTACTTC,CSAPTSGGPRETQYF
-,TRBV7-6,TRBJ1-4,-,TGTGCCAGCAGCCTAGACCGGTCGGGTGAAAAACTGTTTTTT,CASSLDRSGEKLFF
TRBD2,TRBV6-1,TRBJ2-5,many,TGTGCCAGCAGAGGACTAGCGGGCCTCCTGGAGACCCAGTACTTC,CASRGLAGLLETQYF
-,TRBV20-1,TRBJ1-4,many,TGCAGTGCTAGAGCCGAAAAACTGTTTTTT,CSARAEKLFF
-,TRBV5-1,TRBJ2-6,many,TGCGCCAGCAGCCAGGACAGCCGCTACTCTGGGGCCAACGTCCTGACTTTC,CASSQDSRYSGANVLTF
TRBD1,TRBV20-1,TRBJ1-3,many,TGCAGTGCCGTACCAGACAGGGGGAGAAACACCATATATTTT,CSAVPDRGRNTIYF
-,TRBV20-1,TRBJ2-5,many,TGCAGTGCTAGACCCGAGGACTCCCCGTGGACCCAGTACTTC,CSARPEDSPWTQYF
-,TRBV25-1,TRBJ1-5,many,TGTGCCAGCAGTGGGCCAGGGGGCAATCAGCCCCAGCATTTT,CASSGPGGNQPQHF
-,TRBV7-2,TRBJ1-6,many,TGTGCCAGCAGCTTAGGACCAACCGGTTCACCCCTCCACTTT,CASSLGPTGSPLHF
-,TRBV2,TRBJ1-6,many,TGTGCCAGCACCATCGGTGTTTCTAATTCACCCCTCCACTTT,CASTIGVSNSPLHF
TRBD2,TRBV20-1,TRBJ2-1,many,TGCAGTGCTAGAGCTCGGACTAGCGCCTCCTACAATGAGCAGTTCTTC,CSARARTSASYNEQFF
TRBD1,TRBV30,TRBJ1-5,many,TGTGCCTGGATCCCAAGGGACAGGAGAATAGCAAATCAGCCCCAGCATTTT,CAWIPRDRRIANQPQHF
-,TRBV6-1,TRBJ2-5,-,TGTGCCAGCAGTGAGATGTATTCAGCAGAGACCCAGTACTTC,CASSEMYSAETQYF
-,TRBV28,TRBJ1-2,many,TGTGCCAGCAGTTTAGAGTCCGGCAACTATGGCTACACCTTC,CASSLESGNYGYTF
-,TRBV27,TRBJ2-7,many,TGTGCCACCCTCGGGAGCAGGGGAAACGAGCAGTACTTC,CATLGSRGNEQYF
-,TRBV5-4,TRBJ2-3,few,TGTGCCAGCAGCTTGGGGGGTGCGGTTACGCAGTATTTT,CASSLGGAVTQYF